This passage covers 19 T cell receptor beta chains from one sample sequenced in a study of T cell changes during pregnancy in multiple sclerosis. Sequencing used immunoSEQ multiplex PCR; TCRdb keeps in-frame clones, though not all of them. The sample lists approximately 30,000 clones, 70% to 90% occurring once. This specimen was CD8+ T cells from peripheral blood mononuclear cells, taken before pregnancy. These TCRs come from a female donor with multiple sclerosis, enrolled in a pregnancy study.

V gene TRBV7-3 combines with J gene TRBJ1-1, with 8 nucleotides matching TRBD1. The CDR3 consists of 16 residues. V was clipped by 5 bases and J by 2 bases; unmatched bases: 10. CDR1 SGHTA and CDR2 FQGTGA come from the germline V gene. CDR3: CASSLRGLPVNTEAFF. CDR3 nucleotide sequence: TGTGCCAGCAGCCTCAGGGGGCTACCAGTAAACACTGAAGCTTTCTTT. Full variable domain (remainder filled in from reference TRBV7-3 and TRBJ1-1): GAGVSQTPSNKVTEKGKYVELRCDPISGHTALYWYRQSLGQGPEFLIYFQGTGAADDSGLPNDRFFAVRPEGSVSTLKIQRTERGDSAVYLCASSLRGLPVNTEAFFGQGTRLTVV.

The V call is TRBV27, the J call TRBJ1-1; D unresolved. The CDR3 totals 15 residues. V lost 2 bases and J 4 bases, leaving 14 bases between the germline ends. Germline CDR1 reads MNHEY; CDR2 reads SMNVEV (reference sequence). The CDR3 bases are TGTGCCAGCAGTTTAATCGCGGCGGGGAGCACTGAAGCTTTCTTT. This gives the protein CASSLIAAGSTEAFF.

The CDR3 DNA is TGTGCCAGCATTAAAGGGACAGGGGGCGCGGTCCACTATGGCTACACCTTC. It yields the protein CASIKGTGGAVHYGYTF. The J gene is TRBJ1-2, the V gene TRBV2; 12 positions match TRBD1. J gave up 3 bases and V 7 bases, and 12 bases lay outside the gene matches. There are 17 residues in the CDR3. The germline gives CDR1 SNHLY, CDR2 FYNNEI.

V is TRBV6-5 and J is TRBJ2-1; possibly TRBD1 for D (6 bases). Deletions cut 5 bases from V and 8 bases from J, with 13 bases between. The CDR3 is 13 amino acids. CDR1 MNHEY and CDR2 SVGAGI come from the germline V gene. The CDR3 protein is CASSRNRVHEQFF. Written as DNA, the CDR3 is TGTGCCAGCAGTCGAAACAGGGTACATGAGCAGTTCTTC.

The chain combines TRBV27 with TRBJ1-5; possible D gene TRBD1, 5 bases. The CDR3 sequence is 16 residues long. CDR1 MNHEY and CDR2 SMNVEV come from the germline V gene (reference sequence). Trimming removed 6 bases at V and 1 base at J, with 16 bases between. CDR3 sequence (DNA): TGTGCCAGCAGCCCCTCAAGGGGCGAGAGCAATCAGCCCCAGCATTTT. The encoded protein is CASSPSRGESNQPQHF.

The genes are TRBV10-3 and TRBJ2-3; unclear D gene. Per germline, CDR1 ENHRY and CDR2 SYGVKD. V was cut by 3 bases and J by 3 bases, with 7 bases left in between. CDR3 length equals 13 residues. CDR3 loop: CAISESGTDTQYF. CDR3 DNA sequence: TGTGCCATCAGTGAATCGGGTACAGATACGCAGTATTTT.

The V call is TRBV7-9, the J call TRBJ2-3; 12 bases agree with TRBD2. V shed 5 bases and J 5 bases; nucleotides not matched to a gene: 5. Per the germline V gene, CDR1 is SEHNR and CDR2 is FQNEAQ (reference sequence). The CDR3 has 15 amino acids. As DNA, the CDR3 is TGTGCCAGCAGCCGACTAGCGGGGGTCGAAGATACGCAGTATTTT. Protein: CASSRLAGVEDTQYF.

The V call is TRBV6-1, the J call TRBJ1-1; 7 bases map to TRBD1. Germline values: CDR1 MNHNS, CDR2 SASEGT. V shed 6 bases and J 0 bases; nucleotides not matched to a gene: 7. This CDR3 has 15 amino acids. The CDR3: CASRLTDRMNTEAFF. The DNA for the CDR3 is TGTGCCAGCAGGCTTACGGACAGGATGAACACTGAAGCTTTCTTT.

In DNA form, the CDR3 reads TGTGCCAGCAGCTTCCGGGGGGCGTCCGGGGAGCTGTTTTTT. As protein: CASSFRGASGELFF. This chain uses TRBV5-5 with TRBJ2-2; perhaps TRBD2 as D (7 bases). The germline V gene encodes CDR1 SGHKS and CDR2 YYEKEE (reference sequence). Trimming took 2 bases from V and 6 from J, leaving 11 bases between them. The length of the CDR3 is 14 residues.

The chain employs TRBV4-3 and TRBJ1-2; maybe TRBD1 (6 bases). The CDR3 loop spans 14 amino acids. Per germline, CDR1 LGHNA and CDR2 YSLEER. Trimming took 0 bases from V and 3 from J, leaving 8 bases between them. CDR3 nucleotides: TGCGCCAGCAGCCAAGAGCAGGGGTACTATGGCTACACCTTC. It translates to CASSQEQGYYGYTF.

The chain uses TRBV27 and TRBJ2-7; TRBD1 matches 8 bases. CDR3 length equals 15 residues. CDR1 and CDR2 (germline): MNHEY, SMNVEV (reference sequence). After removal of 3 bases from V and 8 bases from J, the junction contained 12 bases not matched to a gene. The CDR3 coding sequence is TGTGCCAGCAGTTTGGTCGGGACAGGACGGTTTCAGCAGTACTTC. It yields the protein CASSLVGTGRFQQYF.

The chain uses TRBV27 and TRBJ2-1; 7 bases fit TRBD1. J gave up 6 bases and V 6 bases, and 14 bases lay outside the gene matches. There are 16 residues in the CDR3. Germline V gives CDR1 MNHEY, CDR2 SMNVEV (reference sequence). The CDR3 loop reads CASSNQDRRWSNEQFF. CDR3 nucleotide sequence: TGTGCCAGCAGCAATCAGGACAGGCGATGGAGCAATGAGCAGTTCTTC.

Remarks on this clone: Other DNA sequences in the sample encode the same CDR3. The chain uses TRBV5-4 and TRBJ1-1; D remains ambiguous. The CDR3 contains 14 residues. The V gene lost 0 bases and the J gene lost 4 bases, with 10 bases spanning the gap. Germline-derived CDR1 and CDR2 are SGHNT and YYREEE (reference sequence). The CDR3 nucleotides read TGTGCCAGCAGCTTGGCCGGACTGCGCACTGAAGCTTTCTTT. Its translation is CASSLAGLRTEAFF.

This chain connects TRBV4-1 to TRBJ1-1, with D possibly TRBD1 on 6 matching bases. The CDR3 covers 14 residues. The V gene's germline CDR1 is MGHRA and CDR2 YSYEKL. V dropped 4 bases and J dropped 5 bases, with 14 bases sitting between them. The CDR3 bases are TGCGCCAGCAGCCCTAGGGAGGGGGGGACTGAAGCTTTCTTT. Its protein product is CASSPREGGTEAFF.

This clone was observed a few times. The chain carries TRBV6-1 and TRBJ2-6; D is possibly TRBD1 (6 bases). V was trimmed by 0 bases and J by 1 base, leaving 13 bases between them. Germline lookup yields CDR1 MNHNS and CDR2 SASEGT. This CDR3 has 18 amino acids. Here the CDR3 DNA reads TGTGCCAGCAGTGAAGCAGAGACAGGCCCATCTGGGGCCAACGTCCTGACTTTC. It codes for CASSEAETGPSGANVLTF.

This chain joins TRBV7-8 and TRBJ1-5; 8 bases are a match to TRBD1. Germline CDR1 reads SGHVS; CDR2 reads FQNEAQ. This CDR3 comprises 17 residues. Trimming took 7 bases from V and 2 from J; bases not matched to a gene: 13. The DNA for the CDR3 is TGTGCCAGCACCCGGGACAGGTTCATTGCGGGCAATCAGCCCCAGCATTTT. Translation: CASTRDRFIAGNQPQHF. The whole variable domain, filled in from reference TRBV7-8 and TRBJ1-5, reads GAGVSQSPRYKVAKRGQDVALRCDPISGHVSLFWYQQALGQGPEFLTYFQNEAQLDKSGLPSDRFFAERPEGSVSTLKIQRTQQEDSAVYLCASTRDRFIAGNQPQHFGDGTRLSIL.

By proportion, this clone is medium-sized (0.01 to 0.1%). The rearrangement joins TRBV7-9 to TRBJ1-2; a weak D match, TRBD1 (5 bases). CDR3 length: 15 amino acids. The V end lost 1 base, the J end lost 4 bases, and 13 bases lay between the germline ends. Germline V gene sequence: CDR1 SEHNR, CDR2 FQNEAQ (reference sequence). Written as DNA, the CDR3 is TGTGCCAGCAGCTTAGTCGGCAGGGCCCCCTATGGCTACACCTTC. Translation gives CASSLVGRAPYGYTF.

The rearrangement links TRBV28 to TRBJ1-2; D not resolved. Between the trimmed V and J ends, which lost 5 bases and 0 bases, there was a span of 13 bases. The CDR3 covers 15 residues. From germline, CDR1 is MDHEN and CDR2 SYDVKM. The CDR3 bases are TGTGCCAGCAGTCTGTCCTTCCCCTCTAACTATGGCTACACCTTC. Translating it yields CASSLSFPSNYGYTF.

The V call is TRBV6-1, the J call TRBJ2-7, with TRBD2 matching 13 bases. This CDR3 spans 16 amino acids. The V gene's germline CDR1 is MNHNS and CDR2 SASEGT. Trimming at V came to 3 bases and at J to 4 bases, leaving 6 bases not matched to a gene. The CDR3 DNA sequence: TGTGCCAGCAGTGATCCCGGGGGACTAGCGGGATACGAGCAGTACTTC. Amino acid sequence: CASSDPGGLAGYEQYF.